The next 12 T cell receptor beta chains were all read from a single sample in a study of blood T cell repertoires in COVID-19. Clones were sequenced by immunoSEQ multiplex PCR, and TCRdb holds only the in-frame ones, with some missing. The sample holds about 87,000 clones, 89% seen once. What was sequenced was peripheral blood. Receptor source: a woman aged 80 or over with active COVID-19.

V and J are TRBV28 and TRBJ1-5, with 7 positions matching TRBD1. The junction had 7 bases not matched to a gene; V was cut back by 4 bases and J by 1 base. In germline, CDR1 is MDHEN, CDR2 SYDVKM. This CDR3 region has 16 residues. CDR3 loop: CASSSTQGTSNQPQHF. Written as DNA, the CDR3 is TGTGCCAGCAGTTCGACACAGGGGACGAGCAATCAGCCCCAGCATTTT.

The gene calls are TRBV19 and TRBJ2-1, with TRBD1 matching over 8 bases. The CDR3 spans 18 residues. Germline loops: CDR1 LNHDA, CDR2 SQIVND (reference sequence). V trimming: 2 bases; J trimming: 7 bases; junction bases outside the gene matches: 16. This chain's CDR3 is CASSIRSVGATGGNEQFF. The CDR3 coding sequence is TGTGCCAGTAGTATACGTAGTGTCGGGGCCACAGGGGGGAATGAGCAGTTCTTC.

This chain links TRBV11-1 with TRBJ2-1, with 7 bases lining up with TRBD2. This CDR3 has 15 amino acids. Germline CDR1 and CDR2: SGHAT and FQDESV (reference sequence). After removal of 6 bases from V and 2 bases from J, the junction contained 7 bases not matched to a gene. DNA for the CDR3: TGTGCCAGCAGTCAGAAGCGGGGTGCCTACAATGAGCAGTTCTTC. Amino acids: CASSQKRGAYNEQFF.

This clone has more than one count but fewer than ten. This rearrangement joins TRBV4-3 to TRBJ2-3; 9 nucleotides line up with TRBD2. The germline V gene encodes CDR1 LGHNA and CDR2 YSLEER. With 4 bases clipped from V and 0 bases from J, the junction kept 11 bases outside the gene matches. The CDR3 consists of 18 residues. This chain's CDR3 is CASSPQPFLAGSTDTQYF. The CDR3 coding sequence is TGCGCCAGCAGCCCCCAACCCTTCCTAGCGGGAAGCACAGATACGCAGTATTTT.

The chain recombines TRBV5-1 with TRBJ1-2; 7 positions agree with TRBD1. V was clipped by 2 bases and J by 8 bases; unmatched bases: 6. Looked up from germline, CDR1 is SGHRS and CDR2 is YFSETQ. CDR3 length: 13 residues. The CDR3 sequence: CASSFQGGGGYTF. The CDR3 bases are TGCGCCAGCAGCTTTCAGGGGGGAGGCGGCTACACCTTC.

J is TRBJ2-1 and V is TRBV10-3, with a weak D call TRBD2 (6 bases). This CDR3 has 18 amino acids. The germline V gene has CDR1 ENHRY and CDR2 SYGVKD. V lost 2 bases to trimming and J lost 5 bases, with 22 bases between them. CDR3 nucleotide sequence: TGTGCCATCAGTGAGGAAGGGTTAGCGGCGGGCATACACAATGAGCAGTTCTTC. Residues: CAISEEGLAAGIHNEQFF.

The chain recombines TRBV19 with TRBJ1-2, with TRBD1 identical over 7 bases. The CDR3 length is 13 residues. The ends lost 5 bases at V and 4 bases at J; junction bases unmatched: 4. Germline CDR1 and CDR2: LNHDA and SQIVND (reference sequence). The chain's CDR3 is CASSQGVSYGYTF. The CDR3 DNA is TGTGCCAGTAGTCAGGGGGTTTCCTATGGCTACACCTTC.

The chain links TRBV11-3 to TRBJ2-7; tentatively, D is TRBD2 (5 bases). CDR3 length: 13 amino acids. The V and J ends lost 6 bases and 0 bases respectively, with 9 bases between them. The germline V gene has CDR1 SGHNT and CDR2 YENEEA. CDR3 bases: TGTGCCAGCAGTCCAGCGGACTCCTACGAGCAGTACTTC. As protein: CASSPADSYEQYF.

The chain employs TRBV4-1 and TRBJ2-1; 16 nucleotides agree with TRBD2. Trimming cost V 3 bases and J 8 bases; bases outside gene matches: 7. The CDR3 covers 17 residues. Germline V gene lookup returns CDR1 MGHRA and CDR2 YSYEKL. The CDR3 reads CASSQGLAGGPRHEQFF. CDR3 bases: TGCGCCAGCAGCCAGGGACTAGCGGGAGGGCCGAGGCATGAGCAGTTCTTC.

The V gene is TRBV7-3, the J gene TRBJ2-1; perhaps TRBD2 as D (7 bases). V lost 5 bases to trimming and J lost 6 bases, with 14 bases between them. This CDR3 is built from 14 residues. In germline, CDR1 is SGHTA, CDR2 FQGTGA. CDR3 DNA sequence: TGTGCCAGCAGCCCGACTAGGGGGGGCAATGAGCAGTTCTTC. Its protein is CASSPTRGGNEQFF.

The CDR3 DNA is TGCGCCAACCCGATAAGAGACAGTCCCGAAGAGACCCAGTACTTC. Translated, it gives CANPIRDSPEETQYF. The rearrangement links TRBV5-1 to TRBJ2-5; D is perhaps TRBD1 (5 bases). Trimming pared 9 bases from V and 3 bases from J, leaving 21 bases between. From germline, CDR1 is SGHRS and CDR2 YFSETQ. This CDR3 region has 15 residues. Full variable domain (outside the CDR3, taken from reference TRBV5-1 and TRBJ2-5): KAGVTQTPRYLIKTRGQQVTLSCSPISGHRSVSWYQQTPGQGLQFLFEYFSETQRNKGNFPGRFSGRQFSNSRSEMNVSTLELGDSALYLCANPIRDSPEETQYFGPGTRLLVL.

The chain uses TRBV18 and TRBJ1-1, with D tentatively TRBD1 (5 bases). The V end lost 2 bases, the J end lost 1 base, and 8 bases lay between the germline ends. This CDR3 is 14 amino acids long. Germline V gene lookup returns CDR1 KGHSH and CDR2 LQKENI. The DNA of the CDR3 is TGTGCCAGCTCACCAGCAGGGCCGAACACTGAAGCTTTCTTT. Translation gives CASSPAGPNTEAFF.